The text below deals with one TCR beta chain. The antigen is undetermined. Vbeta (60) and Jbeta (13) primers were used in the PCR. The protocol was immunoSEQ multiplex PCR, while the TCRdb copy is restricted to in-frame clones and leaves out a portion. The data contain more than 150,000 clones, about 88% of them seen just once; the ten biggest clones take up approximately 0.23%. From germline, CDR1 is MNHEY and CDR2 SMNVEV (reference sequence). There are 16 residues in the CDR3. V trimming: 3 bases; J trimming: 10 bases; junction bases outside the gene matches: 14. This entry comes from a study of cytomegalovirus exposure and HLA in healthy donors. For the study at large: Most donors, more than 80% of some 400 genotyped, fell in the Caucasian-associated ancestry cluster.

General observations from the study: Association with HLA alleles at 0.05 false discovery rate was found for 16,951 TCR beta sequences in a later analysis. What TCR beta sequences reportedly achieved was accurate prediction of HLA-A and HLA-B alleles in most subjects. It was likely that a cluster of highly shared sequence variants was a sequencing artifact.

Source material: PBMCs. The chain recombines TRBV27 with TRBJ2-1, with 8 bases lining up with TRBD1. The TCR sequence derives from a girl less than two years old in good health and CMV-seronegative. The CDR3 protein is CASSFSTRQGSGEQFF. The CDR3 nucleotides are TGTGCCAGCAGTTTTTCAACACGACAGGGGTCCGGGGAGCAGTTCTTC.